This T cell receptor beta chain is from a study of T cells in Graves' hyperthyroidism and ophthalmopathy. Germline V gives CDR1 SGHTA, CDR2 FQGTGA. The junction had 8 bases not matched to a gene; V was cut back by 1 base and J by 7 bases. The CDR3 spans 16 residues. Uncontrolled infection, other autoimmune disease, pregnancy or lactation barred patients from enrollment. In making diagnoses, clinical symptoms, serum thyroxine and TRAb, thyroid ultrasound and orbital computed tomography were all used. TCR beta CDR3 regions were amplified from RNA. Using the HTBI primer set, a first-round RT-PCR was run on the TCR CDR3. Each CDR3 protein is one row after TCRdb ran MiXCR on the multiplex PCR reads. The table has hundreds of thousands of distinct CDR3 sequences, 14% seen once. At least ten counts were recorded for this clonotype.

The TCR sequence derives from a woman between 18 and 30 years old with Graves' hyperthyroidism. The chain links TRBV7-3 to TRBJ2-7; TRBD1 agrees at 12 bases. Sequenced sample: blood. As DNA, the CDR3 is TGTGCCAGCAGCTTAAAACCGGGACAGGGGGCGTCTGAGCAGTACTTC. This codes for CASSLKPGQGASEQYF.